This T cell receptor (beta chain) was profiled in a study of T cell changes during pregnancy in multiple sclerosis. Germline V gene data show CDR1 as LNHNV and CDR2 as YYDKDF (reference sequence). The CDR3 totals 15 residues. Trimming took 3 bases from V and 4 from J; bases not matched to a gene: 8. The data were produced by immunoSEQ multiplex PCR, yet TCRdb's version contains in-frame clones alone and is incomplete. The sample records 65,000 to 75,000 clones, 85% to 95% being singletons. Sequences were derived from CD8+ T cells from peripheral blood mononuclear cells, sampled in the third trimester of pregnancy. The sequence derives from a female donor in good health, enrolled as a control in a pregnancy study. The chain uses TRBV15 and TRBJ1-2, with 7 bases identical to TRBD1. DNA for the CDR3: TGTGCCACCAGCAGCGCAAGGGGGCCAATCTATGGCTACACCTTC. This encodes CATSSARGPIYGYTF.